A single sample is the source of the 2 T cell receptor beta chains below, sequenced in a study of cytomegalovirus exposure and HLA in healthy donors. The PCR had 60 Vbeta and 13 Jbeta primers. Using immunoSEQ multiplex PCR, the repertoire was profiled, and TCRdb retains in-frame clones only, with some absent. The repertoire holds almost 90,000 clones, around 85% seen once, with about 7.2% in the top ten. Material for sequencing was PBMCs. The receptors were sampled from a man aged 35 to 55 in good health and CMV-seropositive.

The chain joins TRBV19 to TRBJ1-1; D unresolved. V gave up 1 base and J gave up 4 bases, with 7 bases separating them. This CDR3 has 13 amino acids. Per germline, CDR1 LNHDA and CDR2 SQIVND (reference sequence). The CDR3: CASSIATGTEAFF. CDR3 DNA sequence: TGTGCCAGTAGTATAGCTACGGGCACTGAAGCTTTCTTT.

The chain recombines TRBV30 with TRBJ1-2; 9 positions agree with TRBD1. From germline, CDR1 is GTSNPN and CDR2 SVGIG (reference sequence). The CDR3 has 12 amino acids. Unmatched junction bases numbered 4, after V lost 3 bases and J lost 8 bases. CDR3 coding DNA: TGTGCCTGGAGAACAGGGGGCACGGGCTACACCTTC. Translating gives CAWRTGGTGYTF.